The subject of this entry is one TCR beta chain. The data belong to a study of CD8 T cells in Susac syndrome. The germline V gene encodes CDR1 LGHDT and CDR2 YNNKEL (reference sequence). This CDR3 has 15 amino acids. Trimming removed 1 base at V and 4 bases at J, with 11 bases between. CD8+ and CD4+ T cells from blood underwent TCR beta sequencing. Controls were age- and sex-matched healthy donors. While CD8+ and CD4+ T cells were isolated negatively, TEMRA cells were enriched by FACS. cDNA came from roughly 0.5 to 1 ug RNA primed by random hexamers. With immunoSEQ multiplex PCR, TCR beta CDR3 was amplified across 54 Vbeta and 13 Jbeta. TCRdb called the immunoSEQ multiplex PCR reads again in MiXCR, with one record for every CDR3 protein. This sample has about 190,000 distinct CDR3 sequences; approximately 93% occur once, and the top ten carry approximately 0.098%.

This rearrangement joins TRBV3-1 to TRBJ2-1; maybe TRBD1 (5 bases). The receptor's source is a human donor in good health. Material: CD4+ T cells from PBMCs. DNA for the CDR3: TGTGCCAGCAGCCAAGTACAGGAACCTTACAATGAGCAGTTCTTC. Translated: CASSQVQEPYNEQFF.